The rows below give T cell receptor beta chains drawn from one sample of a study of T cell changes during pregnancy in multiple sclerosis. Sequencing used immunoSEQ multiplex PCR; TCRdb keeps in-frame clones, though not all of them. The table shows some 51,000 clones, with 85% to 95% occurring only once. The sample consisted of CD4+ T cells from peripheral blood mononuclear cells, taken in the first trimester of pregnancy. These receptors came from a female donor with multiple sclerosis, enrolled in a pregnancy study. Each CDR3 is given with its conserved first and last residue. The order of the fields is D gene, V gene, J gene, clone size, CDR3 DNA, CDR3 protein. D genes are given only for firm matches. Expanded clones get a size class; other rows say once, few or many, or leave the size out.

D: TRBD1
V: TRBV7-9
J: TRBJ1-1
size: -
DNA: TGTGCCAGCAGCCGCACAGGACAGGGGACGGCTTTCTTT
CDR3: CASSRTGQGTAFF

D: -
V: TRBV11-2
J: TRBJ2-7
size: -
DNA: TGTGCCAGCAGCTTAGCAGGTGGGGCAGGCGAGCAGTACTTC
CDR3: CASSLAGGAGEQYF

D: -
V: TRBV19
J: TRBJ1-5
size: -
DNA: TGTGCACTAGGTGGGAGGGGTAGCAATCAGCCCCAGCATTTT
CDR3: CALGGRGSNQPQHF

D: TRBD2
V: TRBV7-9
J: TRBJ2-3
size: -
DNA: TGTGCCAGCAGCTTAACTAGCGGGGGGGCCTTAGATACGCAGTATTTT
CDR3: CASSLTSGGALDTQYF

D: TRBD1
V: TRBV6-5
J: TRBJ1-6
size: -
DNA: TGTGCCAGCAGTATCCCGGGACAGGGTGACTCACCCCTCCACTTT
CDR3: CASSIPGQGDSPLHF

D: -
V: TRBV6-1
J: TRBJ2-7
size: -
DNA: TGTGCCAGCTCCAGCACAGGGATCTACGAGCAGTACTTC
CDR3: CASSSTGIYEQYF

D: TRBD1
V: TRBV6-1
J: TRBJ2-1
size: -
DNA: TGTGCCAGCAGTGACCGATTCGGGACAGGAAGGAATGAGCAGTTCTTC
CDR3: CASSDRFGTGRNEQFF

D: -
V: TRBV6-1
J: TRBJ2-7
size: -
DNA: TGTGCCACCTCGTCCCAGGGGAGGGGAAACGGGGAGCAGTACTTC
CDR3: CATSSQGRGNGEQYF

D: TRBD2
V: TRBV11-3
J: TRBJ2-5
size: -
DNA: TGTGCCAGCAGCCCTAGCGGGGGGGCCTGGGAGACCCAGTACTTC
CDR3: CASSPSGGAWETQYF

D: -
V: TRBV5-1
J: TRBJ2-1
size: -
DNA: TGCGCCAGCAGCTTGGAGTATAGGGGAAAAGATGAGCAGTTCTTC
CDR3: CASSLEYRGKDEQFF

D: -
V: TRBV7-9
J: TRBJ1-5
size: -
DNA: TGTGCCAGCAGCCTCCGCCTAAATCAGCCCCAGCATTTT
CDR3: CASSLRLNQPQHF

D: -
V: TRBV19
J: TRBJ2-1
size: -
DNA: TGTGCCAGTAGCCAGGGACAACGCTTCAATGAGCAGTTCTTC
CDR3: CASSQGQRFNEQFF

D: TRBD1
V: TRBV7-2
J: TRBJ1-2
size: once
DNA: TGTGCCAGCAGCTTGACAGGGTACGATGGCTACACCTTC
CDR3: CASSLTGYDGYTF

D: -
V: TRBV7-6
J: TRBJ2-6
size: -
DNA: TGTGCCAGCGAGGGTGTGTTGCAATCTGGGGCCAACGTCCTGACTTTC
CDR3: CASEGVLQSGANVLTF

D: -
V: TRBV18
J: TRBJ2-7
size: -
DNA: TGTGCCAGCTCACAAGGGGCGTACGAGCAGTACTTC
CDR3: CASSQGAYEQYF

D: TRBD2
V: TRBV29-1
J: TRBJ2-5
size: -
DNA: TGCAGCGTTTGGGCGGGGGTCCAAGAGACCCAGTACTTC
CDR3: CSVWAGVQETQYF

D: -
V: TRBV2
J: TRBJ1-1
size: -
DNA: TGTGCCAGCGTAATAATGAACACTGAAGCTTTCTTT
CDR3: CASVIMNTEAFF

D: -
V: TRBV7-3
J: TRBJ2-2
size: -
DNA: TGTGCCAGCAGCTTAGGGACTGGGAACACCGGGGAGCTGTTTTTT
CDR3: CASSLGTGNTGELFF

D: -
V: TRBV7-8
J: TRBJ1-5
size: -
DNA: TGTGCCAGCAGCTCGGATGGACGGCTAGCGAGCAATCAGCCCCAGCATTTT
CDR3: CASSSDGRLASNQPQHF

D: -
V: TRBV6-1
J: TRBJ1-5
size: few
DNA: TGTGCCAGCAATACAGGGTTCGGCAATCAGCCCCAGCATTTT
CDR3: CASNTGFGNQPQHF

D: -
V: TRBV6-9
J: TRBJ1-6
size: -
DNA: TGTGCCAGCAGTGCAGGCTGGGAGTCACCCCTCCACTTT
CDR3: CASSAGWESPLHF

D: TRBD2
V: TRBV7-2
J: TRBJ2-3
size: -
DNA: TGTGCCAGCAGCTTATATGCGGCGGCGGGGGGGAACACAGATACGCAGTATTTT
CDR3: CASSLYAAAGGNTDTQYF

D: -
V: TRBV7-6
J: TRBJ2-7
size: once
DNA: TGTGCCAGCAGCTTAGGGTTGGCAGGATACGAGCAGTACTTC
CDR3: CASSLGLAGYEQYF

D: TRBD2
V: TRBV2
J: TRBJ2-1
size: -
DNA: TGTGCCAGCAGCCAAAGGGTAGCGGGCCCGTCGGATGAGCAGTTCTTC
CDR3: CASSQRVAGPSDEQFF

D: -
V: TRBV12-5
J: TRBJ1-2
size: -
DNA: TGTGCTAGTGGTTCCGACTATGGCTACACCTTC
CDR3: CASGSDYGYTF

D: -
V: TRBV9
J: TRBJ2-3
size: -
DNA: TGTGCCAGCAGCGTCAGGGGGGACCCAGTGGGCACAGATACGCAGTATTTT
CDR3: CASSVRGDPVGTDTQYF

D: TRBD1
V: TRBV7-6
J: TRBJ1-4
size: once
DNA: TGTGCCAGCAGATCCACGACAGGGTCCCCTGAAAAACTGTTTTTT
CDR3: CASRSTTGSPEKLFF

D: -
V: TRBV5-5
J: TRBJ1-2
size: -
DNA: TGTGCCAGCAGCCTATCCCCAAAGGGGCTTGGCTACACCTTC
CDR3: CASSLSPKGLGYTF

D: TRBD1
V: TRBV14
J: TRBJ1-2
size: -
DNA: TGTGCCAGCAGCCAGGACAGGGGGGAGTTTGGCTACACCTTC
CDR3: CASSQDRGEFGYTF

D: -
V: TRBV5-1
J: TRBJ2-5
size: -
DNA: TGCGCCAGCAGCTTCCATCTGGTGGGGGCGGTCCAAGAGACCCAGTACTTC
CDR3: CASSFHLVGAVQETQYF

D: -
V: TRBV6-6
J: TRBJ1-3
size: -
DNA: TGTGCCAGCAGCCAACAGGGAGGGTCTGGAAACACCATATATTTT
CDR3: CASSQQGGSGNTIYF

D: TRBD2
V: TRBV5-4
J: TRBJ2-1
size: -
DNA: TGTGCCAGCAGCTTCCACGGGGGGTCAGAGCAGTTCTTC
CDR3: CASSFHGGSEQFF

D: TRBD2
V: TRBV7-9
J: TRBJ2-6
size: -
DNA: TGTGCCAGCAGCTTGACTAGCGGGGGCTCTGGGGCCAACGTCCTGACTTTC
CDR3: CASSLTSGGSGANVLTF

D: -
V: TRBV9
J: TRBJ2-1
size: -
DNA: TGTGCCAGCAGCCCCACGTCCGGAGTGCAGATGGAATACAATGAGCAGTTCTTC
CDR3: CASSPTSGVQMEYNEQFF

D: TRBD1
V: TRBV7-8
J: TRBJ1-4
size: -
DNA: TGTGCCAGCAGCGACAGGGGGCGCGGGGAAGAAAAACTGTTTTTT
CDR3: CASSDRGRGEEKLFF

D: TRBD2
V: TRBV5-1
J: TRBJ2-7
size: -
DNA: TGCGCCAGCGGACCCCAACCGACTAGCGGGGGATCCTACGAGCAGTACTTC
CDR3: CASGPQPTSGGSYEQYF

D: -
V: TRBV6-1
J: TRBJ2-5
size: -
DNA: TGTGCCACCGCCGGCGGGGAGACCCAGTACTTC
CDR3: CATAGGETQYF

D: -
V: TRBV4-1
J: TRBJ2-1
size: -
DNA: TGCGCCAGCAGCCACCCAGACAGCTACAATGAGCAGTTCTTC
CDR3: CASSHPDSYNEQFF

D: -
V: TRBV6-5
J: TRBJ2-2
size: once
DNA: TGTGCCAGCAGGAAGGGGGGGGCCGGGGAGCTGTTTTTT
CDR3: CASRKGGAGELFF

D: TRBD2
V: TRBV4-1
J: TRBJ2-1
size: -
DNA: TGCGCCAGCAGCCCACTAGCGGGGGTGGATGAGCAGTTCTTC
CDR3: CASSPLAGVDEQFF

D: -
V: TRBV4-2
J: TRBJ2-7
size: -
DNA: TGTGCCAGCAGCCAGAAAGGGGCGACCTACGAGCAGTACTTC
CDR3: CASSQKGATYEQYF

D: TRBD1
V: TRBV14
J: TRBJ1-1
size: -
DNA: TGTGCCAGCAGCCCAGGACAGGGGCGGAACACTGAAGCTTTCTTT
CDR3: CASSPGQGRNTEAFF

D: TRBD1
V: TRBV7-9
J: TRBJ2-5
size: -
DNA: TGTGCCAGCAGCTTAGGCGACAGGGGGCTTAGAGAGACCCAGTACTTC
CDR3: CASSLGDRGLRETQYF

D: -
V: TRBV6-1
J: TRBJ2-1
size: -
DNA: TGTGCCAGTGGTTGGGCGCCGAATGAGCAGTTCTTC
CDR3: CASGWAPNEQFF

D: TRBD1
V: TRBV19
J: TRBJ2-5
size: -
DNA: TGTGCCAGTAGACGGACAGGGGAAGAGACCCAGTACTTC
CDR3: CASRRTGEETQYF

D: TRBD2
V: TRBV5-8
J: TRBJ2-3
size: -
DNA: TGTGCCAGCAGCCAGACTAGCGGGGGGATAGATACGCAGTATTTT
CDR3: CASSQTSGGIDTQYF

D: -
V: TRBV9
J: TRBJ2-5
size: -
DNA: TGTGCCAGCAGCGTAGCTCAGGGGACAGAGACCCAGTACTTC
CDR3: CASSVAQGTETQYF

D: TRBD1
V: TRBV5-1
J: TRBJ1-1
size: -
DNA: TGCGCCAGCAGCAGGCAGGGGACAGGGCTTACTGAAGCTTTCTTT
CDR3: CASSRQGTGLTEAFF

D: -
V: TRBV20-1
J: TRBJ2-1
size: -
DNA: TGCAGTGCTAGGCCGGTGAATGAGCAGTTCTTC
CDR3: CSARPVNEQFF

D: TRBD2
V: TRBV6-1
J: TRBJ2-1
size: -
DNA: TGTGCCAGCAGTGAGGACGGGAGGGATGAGCAGTTCTTC
CDR3: CASSEDGRDEQFF

D: TRBD2
V: TRBV15
J: TRBJ2-5
size: -
DNA: TGTGCCACCAGCAGAGGACTAGCGGAAGAGACCCAGTACTTC
CDR3: CATSRGLAEETQYF

D: -
V: TRBV14
J: TRBJ1-6
size: -
DNA: TGTGCCAGCAGCCAATCCCGGAGCTCCTATAATTCACCCCTCCACTTT
CDR3: CASSQSRSSYNSPLHF

D: -
V: TRBV13
J: TRBJ2-1
size: -
DNA: TGTGCCAGCAGCTTAGGCCGTCGGCCTCAGAGGCGGTTCTTC
CDR3: CASSLGRRPQRRFF

D: TRBD1
V: TRBV7-8
J: TRBJ2-1
size: -
DNA: TGTGCCAGCAGCGCTTACCCCGGGACAGGGCGGAATGAGCAGTTCTTC
CDR3: CASSAYPGTGRNEQFF

D: -
V: TRBV30
J: TRBJ1-1
size: -
DNA: TGTGCCTGGAGTGTTTCTGACACTGAAGCTTTCTTT
CDR3: CAWSVSDTEAFF

D: TRBD2
V: TRBV7-6
J: TRBJ2-1
size: once
DNA: TGTGCCAGCAGCTTATTGGCTAGCGGGCGTGTGGACAATGAGCAGTTCTTC
CDR3: CASSLLASGRVDNEQFF

D: -
V: TRBV6-5
J: TRBJ1-1
size: -
DNA: TGTGCCAGCAGGCTTGGGGGACACTTGAACACTGAAGCTTTCTTT
CDR3: CASRLGGHLNTEAFF